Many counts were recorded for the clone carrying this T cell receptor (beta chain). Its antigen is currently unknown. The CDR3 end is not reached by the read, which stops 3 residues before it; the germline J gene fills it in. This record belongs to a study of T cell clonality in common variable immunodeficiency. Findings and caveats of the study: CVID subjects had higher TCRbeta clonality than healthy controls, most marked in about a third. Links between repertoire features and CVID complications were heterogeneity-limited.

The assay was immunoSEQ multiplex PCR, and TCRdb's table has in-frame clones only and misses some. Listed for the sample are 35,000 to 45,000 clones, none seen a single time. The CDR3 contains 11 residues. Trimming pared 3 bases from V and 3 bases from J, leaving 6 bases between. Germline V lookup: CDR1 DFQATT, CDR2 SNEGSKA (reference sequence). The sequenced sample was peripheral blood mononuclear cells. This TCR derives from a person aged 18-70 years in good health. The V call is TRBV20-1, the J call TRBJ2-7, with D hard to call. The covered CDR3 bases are TGCAGTGCTAGTTACTTCTACGAG. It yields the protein CSASYFYE. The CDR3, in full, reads CSASYFYEQYF.